The 20 T cell receptor beta chains below come from one sample, sequenced in a study of shared clonotypes between healthy human individuals (dated by TCRdb to about 2020). The protocol used for the library was the immunoSEQ multiplex PCR assay. TCRdb limited this immuneACCESS table to in-frame rearrangements with V and J called. A share of clones is missing; checked studies link under half to unresolved V genes, and the rest is unexplained. The sample yields 450,000 to 600,000 clones; roughly 85% were counted once. The ten largest make up about 12% of the sample. What was sequenced was PBMCs. The receptor set was obtained from a woman between 40 and 55 years old in good health. Some clones in this sample may be carry-over from other donors' samples.

This chain links TRBV20-1 with TRBJ2-7; D is ambiguous. This CDR3 has 8 residues. CDR1 is DFQATT and CDR2 is SNEGSKA in the germline V gene (reference sequence). The CDR3 reads CIVYEQYF. In nucleotides, the CDR3 is TGCATCGTCTACGAGCAGTACTTC.

V and J are TRBV7-6 and TRBJ2-7; no clear D gene. V lost 5 bases and J lost 0, with 8 bases in between. In germline, CDR1 is SGHVS, CDR2 FNYEAQ. The CDR3 contains 13 residues. The CDR3 sequence: CASSPRYSYEQYF. The CDR3 DNA is TGTGCCAGCAGCCCTAGATACTCCTACGAGCAGTACTTC.

On this clone: This may stem from a read error, because a much larger clone lies one nucleotide away. The same CDR3 also results from other DNA sequences found in this sample. This chain connects TRBV11-2 to TRBJ2-7; D not resolved. The CDR3 loop spans 11 amino acids. Trimming pared 4 bases from V and 2 bases from J, leaving 3 bases between. CDR1 SGHAT and CDR2 FQNNGV come from the germline V gene. The CDR3 loop reads CASSSPYEQYF. CDR3 DNA: TGTGCCAGCAGCTCCCCCTACGAGCAGTACTTC.

The genes are TRBV25-1 and TRBJ1-5; TRBD1 might be the D (5 bases). The CDR3 runs to 17 residues. Germline values: CDR1 MGHDK, CDR2 SYGVNS. V gave up 5 bases and J gave up 8 bases, with 25 bases separating them. CDR3 region: CASSYVGQVKRGEPQHF. Written as DNA, the CDR3 is TGTGCCAGCAGTTATGTGGGGCAAGTTAAGAGAGGGGAGCCCCAGCATTTT.

This sequence joins TRBV29-1 and TRBJ2-3, with TRBD2 identical over 7 bases. V was pared by 4 bases and J by 2 bases, with 3 bases of the junction left unmatched. CDR1 is SQVTM and CDR2 is ANQGSEA in the germline V gene. CDR3 length: 13 amino acids. The CDR3 DNA follows: TGCAGCGTTGGTCGGGACTACACAGATACGCAGTATTTT. This codes for CSVGRDYTDTQYF.

The V and J genes are TRBV10-2 and TRBJ2-7; TRBD2 aligns across 8 bases. The CDR3 runs 15 residues. V dropped 7 bases and J dropped 1; count of bases not matched to a gene: 9. Looked up from germline, CDR1 is WSHSY and CDR2 is SAAADI. CDR3 coding DNA: TGCGCCAGCACGACAGCGGGAGATGGGTCCTACGAGCAGTACTTC. Translated, it gives CASTTAGDGSYEQYF.

This clone was observed a single time. The CDR3 nucleotides are TGTGCCAGCAGCCCCCCCGGGACAGGGGGCGCCGGGGAGCTGTTTTTT. It yields the protein CASSPPGTGGAGELFF. The chain is built from TRBV9 and TRBJ2-2, with 12 bases identical to TRBD1. The CDR3 covers 16 residues. The V gene end was trimmed by 4 bases and the J gene end by 6 bases; junction bases not matched to a gene: 7. Per the germline V gene, CDR1 is SGDLS and CDR2 is YYNGEE.

In its sample, this clone was seen many times. The chain is built from TRBV10-3 and TRBJ1-2; no clear D gene. Germline V gives CDR1 ENHRY, CDR2 SYGVKD. The CDR3 is made up of 13 amino acids. Trimming removed 2 bases at V and 7 bases at J, with 11 bases between. CDR3 sequence reads: CAISEEGSAGYTF. The CDR3 nucleotides are TGTGCCATCAGTGAGGAGGGTTCAGCTGGCTACACCTTC.

This rearrangement joins TRBV28 to TRBJ1-2; D is undetermined. CDR1 is MDHEN, CDR2 SYDVKM, per germline. The CDR3 has 16 residues. Trimming cost V 2 bases and J 4 bases, with 17 bases left between them. The CDR3 loop reads CASSLGRGFLAYGYTF. CDR3 sequence (DNA): TGTGCCAGCAGTTTAGGGCGCGGCTTCTTAGCCTATGGCTACACCTTC.

The rearrangement links TRBV7-2 to TRBJ1-5; TRBD1 might be the D (5 bases). Germline V CDR1 and CDR2: SGHTA, FQGNSA. The germline V and J ends were trimmed by 5 bases and 3 bases, with 11 bases remaining between them. The CDR3 is made up of 14 amino acids. Written as DNA, the CDR3 is TGTGCCAGCAGCGTCGTGGGACCCAATCAGCCCCAGCATTTT. As protein: CASSVVGPNQPQHF.

The chain carries TRBV30 and TRBJ1-5; TRBD1 might be the D (5 bases). The CDR3 length is 13 residues. The germline V gene encodes CDR1 GTSNPN and CDR2 SVGIG (reference sequence). V dropped 3 bases and J dropped 5 bases, with 11 bases sitting between them. The CDR3 is CAWSNRPDQPQHF. CDR3 DNA: TGTGCCTGGAGCAACAGGCCCGATCAGCCCCAGCATTTT.

The V and J genes are TRBV30 and TRBJ2-3; D unresolved. The CDR3 runs 14 residues. Per the germline V gene, CDR1 is GTSNPN and CDR2 is SVGIG (reference sequence). Trimming took 2 bases from V and 1 from J, leaving 10 bases between them. CDR3 sequence reads: CAWSQGIGTDTQYF. CDR3 DNA sequence: TGTGCCTGGAGTCAAGGGATAGGCACAGATACGCAGTATTTT.

The rearrangement links TRBV28 to TRBJ2-4; TRBD1 matches at 8 bases. Germline V gene sequence: CDR1 MDHEN, CDR2 SYDVKM. Trimming took 3 bases from V and 0 from J; bases not matched to a gene: 10. The length of the CDR3 is 18 residues. For the CDR3, the DNA is TGTGCCAGCAGTTTGAGTCAGGGGGCCCTTATAGCCAAAAACATTCAGTACTTC. Translation: CASSLSQGALIAKNIQYF.

This clone was counted once. The chain has TRBV20-1 and TRBJ2-3, with a weak D call TRBD2 (6 bases). The CDR3 totals 11 residues. Trimming removed 3 bases from V and 5 bases from J, with 6 bases in between. Germline V gene sequence: CDR1 DFQATT, CDR2 SNEGSKA (reference sequence). CDR3 protein: CSARGGDTQYF. The CDR3 DNA sequence: TGCAGTGCTAGGGGAGGAGATACGCAGTATTTT.

V gene TRBV10-3 combines with J gene TRBJ2-3; 9 bases are a match to TRBD1. V gave up 5 bases and J gave up 2 bases; unmatched junction bases: 8. The CDR3 extends over 16 amino acids. Looked up from germline, CDR1 is ENHRY and CDR2 is SYGVKD. CDR3 sequence reads: CAISRPRDRDTDTQYF. In DNA form, the CDR3 reads TGTGCCATCAGTCGCCCCAGGGACAGGGACACAGATACGCAGTATTTT.

The chain couples TRBV30 to TRBJ2-7; either TRBD1 or TRBD2 may fit D (6 bases each). The CDR3 is 13 residues long. Germline V gene lookup returns CDR1 GTSNPN and CDR2 SVGIG (reference sequence). The germline V and J ends were trimmed by 8 bases and 4 bases, with 18 bases remaining between them. In DNA, the CDR3 is TGTGCCACCTGGCTTGGGGGGCCGTACGAGCAGTACTTC. The encoded protein is CATWLGGPYEQYF.

This rearrangement joins TRBV11-2 to TRBJ2-5; no firm D call. CDR1 and CDR2 (germline): SGHAT, FQNNGV. Trimming shortened V by 5 bases and J by 4 bases, and 17 bases separated the two germline ends. This CDR3 has 15 residues. CDR3 region: CASSPSGLGPETQYF. CDR3 bases: TGTGCCAGCAGCCCCTCGGGCCTCGGGCCAGAGACCCAGTACTTC. The variable domain in full, with the rest retrieved from reference TRBV11-2 and TRBJ2-5, is EAGVAQSPRYKIIEKRQSVAFWCNPISGHATLYWYQQILGQGPKLLIQFQNNGVVDDSQLPKDRFSAERLKGVDSTLKIQPAKLEDSAVYLCASSPSGLGPETQYFGPGTRLLVL.

The V and J genes are TRBV29-1 and TRBJ2-7; 9 positions match TRBD1. The end of the DNA fits TRBJ2-1 better, so the J call may be wrong. The CDR3 runs to 15 residues. CDR1 SQVTM and CDR2 ANQGSEA come from the germline V gene. CDR3 DNA: TGCAGCGCCTACACCGGGACAGGGATTTTTAATGAGCAGTTCTTC. As protein: CSAYTGTGIFNEQFF.

The V and J genes are TRBV27 and TRBJ2-2, with 8 bases lining up with TRBD2. V lost 4 bases to trimming and J lost 3 bases; unmatched junction nucleotides: 4. The CDR3 contains 15 residues. CDR1 is MNHEY and CDR2 is SMNVEV in the germline V gene (reference sequence). DNA of the CDR3: TGTGCCAGCAGTTCGGGGGGGTACCACACCGGGGAGCTGTTTTTT. Encoded protein: CASSSGGYHTGELFF.

The chain couples TRBV6-5 to TRBJ1-1; D gene unclear. CDR3 size: 14 residues. V shed 6 bases and J shed 4 bases, with 15 bases lying between them. The germline CDR1 and CDR2 sequences are MNHEY and SVGAGI. CDR3 sequence: CASRALGSGTEAFF. The DNA for the CDR3 is TGTGCCAGCAGGGCTTTGGGGTCTGGCACTGAAGCTTTCTTT.